These 12 T cell receptor beta chains were all obtained from the same sample, sequenced in a study of immune heterogeneity within non-small cell lung tumors. Multiplex PCR with 32 V and 13 J primers amplified TCR beta CDR3. TCRdb fed the multiplex PCR reads into MiXCR, producing one record per CDR3 protein. The sample includes about 15,000 distinct CDR3 sequences, roughly 30% of them seen just once. Each sample used approximately 0.55 ug of genomic DNA from bulk tumor tissue. Several widely spaced biopsies per primary tumor were taken during surgery. The study cohort was described as untreated, and its members had newly diagnosed non-small cell lung cancer. They went on to have curative surgery. Material: lung tumor tissue. All receptors derive from a middle-aged man with non-small cell lung cancer.

Notes on this clonotype: A much more abundant neighbour one base away suggests this may be a read error. This CDR3 reads CASSMGGSIIEQYF. CDR3 in DNA: TGTGCCAGTAGTATGGGGGGATCCATAATCGAGCAGTACTTC. This rearrangement joins TRBV19 to TRBJ2-7, with D possibly being TRBD2 (6 bases). Deletions cut 3 bases from V and 6 bases from J, with 15 bases between. The length of the CDR3 is 14 residues. CDR1 LNHDA and CDR2 SQIVND come from the germline V gene (reference sequence).

A single count supports this clonotype. A clone one base away is much larger, so this may be a read error. The gene calls are TRBV9 and TRBJ1-4; 7 nucleotides match TRBD1. CDR3 size: 15 residues. CDR1 and CDR2 (germline): SGDLS, YYNGEE. The CDR3 coding sequence is TGTGCCGGCAGTGACACGCAGGGGGCTAATGAAAAACTGTTTTTT. This gives the protein CAGSDTQGANEKLFF.

A word on this clonotype: This CDR3 fails to terminate in the conserved phenylalanine or tryptophan, so it likely reflects a read error. J is TRBJ2-5 and V is TRBV20-1; 14 bases match TRBD2. This CDR3 has 14 residues. V shed 5 bases and J 5 bases; nucleotides not matched to a gene: 4. The germline CDR1 and CDR2 sequences are DFQATT and SNEGSKA (reference sequence). This CDR3 reads CSAHRLAGGETQYL. The CDR3 nucleotides are TGCAGTGCTCATCGACTAGCGGGAGGGGAGACCCAGTACTTA.

Remarks on this clonotype: One base away lies a much larger clone, so this may be a sequencing read error. This chain uses TRBV5-1 with TRBJ1-2; TRBD1 might be the D (6 bases). The CDR3 runs 14 residues. Germline loops: CDR1 SGHRS, CDR2 YFSETQ. CDR3 loop: CASSRLGGNYDYTF. The CDR3, as DNA: TGCGCCAGCAGCCGACTTGGGGGCAACTATGACTACACCTTC. The full variable domain, in which reference TRBV5-1 and TRBJ1-2 provide the parts outside the CDR3, is KAGVTQTPRYLIKTRGQQVTLSCSPISGHRSVSWYQQTPGQGLQFLFEYFSETQRNKGNFPGRFSGRQFSNSRSEMNVSTLELGDSALYLCASSRLGGNYDYTFGSGTRLTVV.

As to this clonotype: A much larger clonotype is one base distant, so this may be a read error. The chain joins TRBV4-1 to TRBJ1-2, with D maybe TRBD1 (5 bases). V dropped 4 bases and J dropped 8 bases, with 14 bases sitting between them. Per germline, CDR1 MGHRA and CDR2 YSYEKL. The CDR3 length is 13 residues. The CDR3 sequence: CASSRKQRDGYTF. CDR3 nucleotides: TGCGCCAGCAGCCGCAAACAGAGGGACGGCTACACCTTC.

This clonotype was counted ten times or more. This chain connects TRBV2 to TRBJ2-1; possibly TRBD2 for D (6 bases). Germline V lookup: CDR1 SNHLY, CDR2 FYNNEI. V was clipped by 8 bases and J by 7 bases, with 15 bases between them. The length of the CDR3 is 13 residues. CDR3 bases: TGTGCCAGCGGCGGGGCGGGACGGAATGAGCAGTTCTTC. This codes for CASGGAGRNEQFF. Full variable domain (remainder filled in from reference TRBV2 and TRBJ2-1): EPEVTQTPSHQVTQMGQEVILRCVPISNHLYFYWYRQILGQKVEFLVSFYNNEISEKSEIFDDQFSVERPDGSNFTLKIRSTKLEDSAMYFCASGGAGRNEQFFGPGTRLTVL.

This clonotype was observed a few times. The rearrangement uses TRBV29-1 and TRBJ2-1; possibly TRBD2 for D (5 bases). This CDR3 spans 15 amino acids. V lost 0 bases and J 3 bases, leaving 12 bases between the germline ends. Germline CDR1 SQVTM, CDR2 ANQGSEA. The CDR3 here is CSVEDISGGYNEQFF. CDR3 coding DNA: TGCAGCGTTGAAGATATAAGCGGAGGCTACAATGAGCAGTTCTTC.

This clonotype occurred many times. The chain combines TRBV9 with TRBJ1-2; TRBD1 matches 11 bases. This CDR3 comprises 15 residues. CDR1 and CDR2 (germline): SGDLS, YYNGEE. Unmatched junction bases numbered 5, after V lost 0 bases and J lost 7 bases. The CDR3 nucleotides are TGTGCCAGCAGCGTAGAGCTGGACAGGGGGCCTGGCTACACCTTC. Amino acids: CASSVELDRGPGYTF.

This clonotype was recorded many times. This chain connects TRBV3-1 to TRBJ2-7; 9 positions match TRBD1. The CDR3 spans 16 residues. Germline assignment: CDR1 LGHDT and CDR2 YNNKEL (reference sequence). With V trimmed by 4 bases and J by 4 bases, 11 bases remained unmatched. CDR3 region: CASSPRTGVKPYEQYF. The DNA of the CDR3 is TGTGCCAGCAGCCCCCGGACAGGGGTGAAGCCGTACGAGCAGTACTTC.

In the case of this clonotype: Given a much more abundant clone one base away, this may be a read error. This chain uses TRBV19 with TRBJ1-2; unclear D gene. With 11 bases removed from V and 0 bases from J, the gap between germline ends came to 10 bases. The CDR3 is made up of 12 amino acids. The germline V gene encodes CDR1 LNHDA and CDR2 SQIVND (reference sequence). In DNA, the CDR3 is TGTGCCGGGTACGAGGCTAACTATGGCTACACCTTC. Its protein product is CAGYEANYGYTF.

Concerning this clonotype itself: The conserved phenylalanine or tryptophan normally closing the CDR3 is absent here, so this likely arose from a read error. The DNA is left out, because the CDR3 cannot be placed on it with certainty; the CDR3 is given as TCRdb lists it. CDR3 amino acids: CASSQDLQGPYEPYI. The chain carries TRBV4-3 and TRBJ2-7. Germline CDR1 LGHNA, CDR2 YSLEER. The CDR3 has 15 amino acids, counting both end residues.

The count of this clonotype is one. An end of the junction does not agree with germline; a read error may underlie this. J is TRBJ2-5 and V is TRBV24-1; 9 bases are a match to TRBD2. CDR3 size: 16 residues. Germline loops: CDR1 KGHDR, CDR2 SFDVKD. The CDR3 DNA sequence: TGTGACACCAGTGGGATAGCGGGAGATATGGGGGAGACCCAGTACTTC. This sequence encodes CDTSGIAGDMGETQYF.